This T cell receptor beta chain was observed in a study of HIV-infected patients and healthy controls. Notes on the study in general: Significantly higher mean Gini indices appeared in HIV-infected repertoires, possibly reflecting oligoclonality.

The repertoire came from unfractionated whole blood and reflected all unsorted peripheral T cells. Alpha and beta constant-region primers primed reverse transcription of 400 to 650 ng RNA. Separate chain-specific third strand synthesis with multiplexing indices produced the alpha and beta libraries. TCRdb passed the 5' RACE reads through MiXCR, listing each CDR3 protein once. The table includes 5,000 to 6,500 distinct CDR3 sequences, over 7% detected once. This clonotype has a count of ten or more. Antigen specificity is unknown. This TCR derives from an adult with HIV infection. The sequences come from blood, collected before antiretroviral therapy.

The CDR3 DNA follows: TGTGCCAGCCGGCAGGGCAATGAGCAGTTCTTC. This gives the protein CASRQGNEQFF. V usage is TRBV2 and J usage is TRBJ2-1; perhaps TRBD1 as D (5 bases). Germline V CDR1 and CDR2: SNHLY, FYNNEI. This CDR3 comprises 11 residues. The germline V and J ends were trimmed by 8 bases and 6 bases, with 8 bases remaining between them.